A single sample gave rise to the 20 T cell receptor beta chains below, sequenced in a study of blood T cell repertoires in COVID-19. Clones were sequenced by immunoSEQ multiplex PCR, and TCRdb holds only the in-frame ones, with some missing. This table holds roughly 200,000 clones, around 80% found once. Material for sequencing was peripheral blood. All receptors come from a woman in her 70s with acute or convalescent COVID-19.

This clone was detected a few times. The V gene is TRBV7-8, the J gene TRBJ2-7; TRBD2 matches 8 bases. Per germline, CDR1 SGHVS and CDR2 FQNEAQ. The CDR3 spans 14 residues. Trimming cost V 5 bases and J 2 bases; bases outside gene matches: 5. The CDR3: CASSAPGLAYEQYF. The CDR3 coding sequence is TGTGCCAGCAGCGCTCCGGGACTAGCCTACGAGCAGTACTTC.

The chain has TRBV6-1 and TRBJ2-3, with 13 nucleotides matching TRBD2. V was pared by 2 bases and J by 4 bases, with 9 bases of the junction left unmatched. The CDR3 loop spans 18 amino acids. From germline, CDR1 is MNHNS and CDR2 SASEGT. CDR3: CASSELLGTSGRADTQYF. In nucleotides, the CDR3 is TGTGCCAGCAGTGAACTGTTGGGAACTAGCGGGAGGGCAGATACGCAGTATTTT.

The V and J genes are TRBV5-1 and TRBJ2-1; D is unclear. Germline V lookup: CDR1 SGHRS, CDR2 YFSETQ. The CDR3 has 14 amino acids. The V end was cut by 5 bases, the J end by 0 bases, with 9 bases between. The CDR3 loop reads CASSTASSYNEQFF. CDR3 coding DNA: TGCGCCAGCAGTACTGCTAGCTCCTACAATGAGCAGTTCTTC.

This sequence joins TRBV4-1 and TRBJ1-6; D may be TRBD1 (5 bases). The CDR3 spans 17 residues. The V end was cut by 0 bases, the J end by 2 bases, with 11 bases between. Germline V lookup: CDR1 MGHRA, CDR2 YSYEKL. Here the CDR3 reads CASSQDRDSAYNSPLHF. The DNA for the CDR3 is TGCGCCAGCAGCCAAGACAGGGACTCGGCCTATAATTCACCCCTCCACTTT.

This clone was counted once. This chain connects TRBV18 to TRBJ1-4; D is unclear. This CDR3 has 14 residues. V shed 2 bases and J shed 11 bases, with 15 bases lying between them. Germline CDR1 reads KGHSH; CDR2 reads LQKENI. The CDR3 reads CASSPNSPEGKLFF. As DNA, the CDR3 is TGTGCCAGCTCACCAAACTCTCCCGAGGGTAAACTGTTTTTT. The entire variable domain, with the rest obtained from reference TRBV18 and TRBJ1-4, is as follows: NAGVMQNPRHLVRRRGQEARLRCSPMKGHSHVYWYRQLPEEGLKFMVYLQKENIIDESGMPKERFSAEFPKEGPSILRIQQVVRGDSAAYFCASSPNSPEGKLFFGSGTQLSVL.

This clone was counted a single time. The V and J genes are TRBV19 and TRBJ2-1, with 7 bases lining up with TRBD2. CDR3 length: 16 residues. The V and J ends lost 4 bases and 4 bases, in that order; junction bases with no gene match: 10. CDR1 LNHDA and CDR2 SQIVND come from the germline V gene (reference sequence). This CDR3 is CASSTPQAGRYNEQFF. The DNA of the CDR3 is TGTGCCAGTAGTACCCCCCAAGCGGGAAGGTACAATGAGCAGTTCTTC.

The CDR3 loop is CASSARTRGETQYF. DNA for the CDR3: TGTGCCAGCAGCGCCCGGACCCGGGGGGAGACCCAGTACTTC. The chain carries TRBV7-2 and TRBJ2-5; D possibly corresponds to TRBD2 (6 bases). Germline V gives CDR1 SGHTA, CDR2 FQGNSA. The germline V and J ends were trimmed by 5 bases and 5 bases, with 15 bases remaining between them. This CDR3 is built from 14 residues.

A remark on this clone: The junction and the germline gene differ at one end; a read error may be behind it. This chain links TRBV2 with TRBJ2-7; a weak D match, TRBD2 (6 bases). There are 11 residues in the CDR3. The germline V gene encodes CDR1 SNHLY and CDR2 FYNNEI. The CDR3 DNA is TGTGCCAGCAGTGAAAGGGGACTCCTTGCCTTC. Translating it yields CASSERGLLAF.

The rearrangement joins TRBV30 to TRBJ1-6, with D perhaps matching TRBD1 (6 bases). V shed 1 base and J shed 4 bases, with 11 bases lying between them. The length of the CDR3 is 15 residues. The germline V gene encodes CDR1 GTSNPN and CDR2 SVGIG (reference sequence). The CDR3 DNA is TGTGCCTGGAGTGGACAGGCGTCATATAATTCACCCCTCCACTTT. This sequence encodes CAWSGQASYNSPLHF.

This chain joins TRBV6-1 and TRBJ1-1; 11 bases map to TRBD1. The CDR3 consists of 21 residues. The germline V gene encodes CDR1 MNHNS and CDR2 SASEGT. V shed 1 base and J 2 bases; nucleotides not matched to a gene: 18. The CDR3 loop reads CASSEDQWTGGFGTGNTEAFF. In nucleotides, the CDR3 is TGTGCCAGCAGTGAAGATCAGTGGACAGGGGGCTTCGGCACCGGCAACACTGAAGCTTTCTTT.

The CDR3 is CASSQDLIGLTGSAEAFF. The CDR3 DNA reads TGTGCCAGCAGCCAAGATCTAATAGGGCTTACAGGGTCTGCTGAAGCTTTCTTT. The rearrangement joins TRBV14 to TRBJ1-1, with D possibly TRBD1 on 6 matching bases. The CDR3 loop spans 18 amino acids. Trimming removed 0 bases at V and 6 bases at J, with 23 bases between. The germline V gene encodes CDR1 SGHDN and CDR2 FVKESK.

This chain uses TRBV5-1 with TRBJ2-2; 7 bases line up with TRBD2. Per germline, CDR1 SGHRS and CDR2 YFSETQ. This CDR3 region has 16 residues. V was clipped by 4 bases and J by 1 base; unmatched bases: 7. CDR3: CASSQSGGRNTGELFF. CDR3 nucleotide sequence: TGCGCCAGCAGCCAATCGGGAGGACGGAACACCGGGGAGCTGTTTTTT.

V gene TRBV27 combines with J gene TRBJ2-1; 7 bases align to TRBD2. This CDR3 comprises 16 residues. Losses at the gene ends were 0 bases for V and 2 bases for J; bases not matched to a gene: 4. Germline assignment: CDR1 MNHEY and CDR2 SMNVEV (reference sequence). CDR3 protein: CASSLSGGSPYNEQFF. CDR3 in DNA: TGTGCCAGCAGTTTATCTGGCGGGAGTCCCTACAATGAGCAGTTCTTC.

This clone was detected a few times. The chain links TRBV7-6 to TRBJ2-1; 9 bases are shared with TRBD1. CDR3 size: 16 residues. Germline V gives CDR1 SGHVS, CDR2 FNYEAQ. The ends lost 4 bases at V and 3 bases at J; junction bases unmatched: 7. CDR3 DNA sequence: TGTGCCAGCAGCTCCCGGGACAGGGATCTCTACAATGAGCAGTTCTTC. Residues: CASSSRDRDLYNEQFF.

This chain links TRBV7-3 with TRBJ2-3, with unresolved D. Germline CDR1 and CDR2: SGHTA and FQGTGA. This CDR3 spans 15 amino acids. V lost 0 bases and J lost 2, with 9 bases in between. CDR3 loop: CASSLTGPTTDTQYF. CDR3 nucleotides: TGTGCCAGCAGCTTAACGGGCCCCACCACAGATACGCAGTATTTT.

This chain links TRBV6-4 with TRBJ1-2, with 7 bases lining up with TRBD1. CDR1 MRHNA and CDR2 SNTAGT come from the germline V gene. Germline trimming cut 3 bases from V and 4 bases from J; bases unmatched to any gene: 5. The CDR3 has 14 amino acids. The CDR3: CASSEGTDTYGYTF. The CDR3 region has the DNA TGTGCCAGCAGTGAGGGGACAGACACCTATGGCTACACCTTC.

This chain uses TRBV28 with TRBJ1-4, with 9 positions matching TRBD1. V dropped 3 bases and J dropped 7; count of bases not matched to a gene: 3. The CDR3 has 14 amino acids. Germline V gene sequence: CDR1 MDHEN, CDR2 SYDVKM. The CDR3 DNA reads TGTGCCAGCAGTTTCCGGGACAGGGTTGAAAAACTGTTTTTT. Translation: CASSFRDRVEKLFF.

This chain uses TRBV27 with TRBJ1-6, with D hard to call. With 7 bases removed from V and 10 bases from J, the gap between germline ends came to 20 bases. The CDR3 extends over 15 amino acids. Looked up from germline, CDR1 is MNHEY and CDR2 is SMNVEV (reference sequence). The CDR3 reads CASTPSRPSGSPLHF. The CDR3 bases are TGTGCCAGCACCCCATCAAGACCCTCGGGATCACCCCTCCACTTT.

The chain has TRBV11-2 and TRBJ2-1; perhaps TRBD2 as D (6 bases). Trimming shortened V by 1 base and J by 8 bases, and 6 bases separated the two germline ends. Germline values: CDR1 SGHAT, CDR2 FQNNGV. This CDR3 contains 12 residues. Here the CDR3 reads CASSLGGDEQFF. In DNA, the CDR3 is TGTGCCAGCAGCTTAGGCGGGGATGAGCAGTTCTTC.

The chain couples TRBV4-2 to TRBJ2-1; TRBD2 is a possible D gene (6 bases). This CDR3 comprises 16 residues. Germline V gene sequence: CDR1 LGHNA, CDR2 YNFKEQ. V dropped 0 bases and J dropped 8 bases, with 17 bases sitting between them. The CDR3: CASSQEASGFGDEQFF. DNA of the CDR3: TGTGCCAGCAGCCAAGAAGCCAGCGGGTTTGGGGATGAGCAGTTCTTC.